This entry lists 9 T cell receptor beta chains sequenced from one sample in a study of regulatory T cells in long-lasting Graves disease. Construction of TCR beta libraries relied on iRepertoire HTBI primers and on Arm-PCR targeting CDR3 regions. TCRdb recomputed calls from the multiplex PCR reads with MiXCR, one row per CDR3 protein. The table shows 300,000 to 500,000 distinct CDR3 sequences, with around 20% occurring only once. Time point defined: persistent/refractory GD, antithyroid drugs over 5 years with positive TRAb. Researchers made the TCR library from RNA that was extracted from PBMCs. The sequencing here drew on peripheral blood mononuclear cells (PBMCs), taken when the disease was refractory, from a patient treated with antithyroid drugs. Receptors originate from a female donor with Graves disease.

This clonotype appeared a few times. This rearrangement joins TRBV12-3 or TRBV12-4 to TRBJ2-7, with 11 bases identical to TRBD2. The CDR3 is 16 residues long. V lost 5 bases and J lost 4; bases outside the gene matches: 10. This CDR3 is CASSHPGTSGAYEQYF. CDR3 nucleotide sequence: TGTGCCAGCAGTCATCCCGGGACTAGCGGAGCTTACGAGCAGTACTTC.

This clonotype was counted ten times or more. The rearrangement links TRBV12-3 or TRBV12-4 to TRBJ2-2; D is unresolved. This CDR3 region has 14 residues. Trimming cost V 8 bases and J 3 bases, with 13 bases left between them. The CDR3 DNA reads TGTGCCAGCGCCCCTGGCATACACACCGGGGAGCTGTTTTTT. This gives the protein CASAPGIHTGELFF.

This clonotype occurred many times. The chain carries TRBV2 and TRBJ2-2; 7 bases map to TRBD1. CDR3 size: 13 residues. Per the germline V gene, CDR1 is SNHLY and CDR2 is FYNNEI. The ends lost 10 bases at V and 4 bases at J; junction bases unmatched: 6. The CDR3 sequence is CATGQSGTGELFF. DNA of the CDR3: TGTGCCACGGGACAGAGCGGCACCGGGGAGCTGTTTTTT. The full variable domain, with the rest looked up from reference TRBV2 and TRBJ2-2, is EPEVTQTPSHQVTQMGQEVILRCVPISNHLYFYWYRQILGQKVEFLVSFYNNEISEKSEIFDDQFSVERPDGSNFTLKIRSTKLEDSAMYFCATGQSGTGELFFGEGSRLTVL.

This chain connects TRBV11-2 to TRBJ2-4; no firm D call. Trimming removed 7 bases at V and 0 bases at J, with 10 bases between. The CDR3 has 14 amino acids. The germline CDR1 and CDR2 sequences are SGHAT and FQNNGV. The CDR3 DNA sequence: TGTGCCAGCACTGAGCAAAAAGCCAAAAACATTCAGTACTTC. Translating gives CASTEQKAKNIQYF.

The table lists this clonotype with a few counts. The gene calls are TRBV2 and TRBJ1-2, with D hard to call. V lost 6 bases and J lost 5, with 16 bases in between. This CDR3 has 14 residues. Germline CDR1 reads SNHLY; CDR2 reads FYNNEI. The CDR3 is CASSASARAYGYTF. CDR3 nucleotide sequence: TGTGCCAGCAGCGCTTCAGCACGGGCTTATGGCTACACCTTC.

Remarks on this clonotype: A read error may be the cause here, since a much bigger clone is one base away. V gene TRBV27 combines with J gene TRBJ2-7, with a possible D match to TRBD2 (5 bases). This CDR3 is built from 12 residues. CDR1 MNHEY and CDR2 SMNVEV come from the germline V gene (reference sequence). With 8 bases removed from V and 7 bases from J, the gap between germline ends came to 15 bases. The CDR3 sequence: CASRPESGEQYF. CDR3 sequence (DNA): TGTGCCAGCCGCCCGGAGTCGGGGGAGCAGTACTTC.

Ten or more counts support this clonotype. This chain connects TRBV6-2 or TRBV6-3 to TRBJ1-2; 9 bases are a match to TRBD1. The length of the CDR3 is 15 residues. The V gene's germline CDR1 is MNHEY and CDR2 SVGEGT. The trim removed 4 bases at V and 4 bases at J, leaving 7 bases unmatched. The CDR3 DNA follows: TGTGCCAGCAGTTCCGGGACAGGGAAAGTCTATGGCTACACCTTC. It is translated as CASSSGTGKVYGYTF.

The chain recombines TRBV29-1 with TRBJ1-1; possibly TRBD1 for D (5 bases). Trimming left V 4 bases short and J 4 bases short, with 16 bases between. The CDR3 loop spans 14 amino acids. The germline V gene has CDR1 SQVTM and CDR2 ANQGSEA. This chain's CDR3 is CSVAGVEGFTEAFF. CDR3 DNA: TGCAGCGTTGCGGGAGTTGAGGGGTTCACTGAAGCTTTCTTT.

In its sample, this clonotype was seen many times. The rearrangement links TRBV28 to TRBJ1-6, with D tentatively TRBD1 (5 bases). Per the germline V gene, CDR1 is MDHEN and CDR2 is SYDVKM. The CDR3 has 17 amino acids. Trimming removed 6 bases at V and 0 bases at J, with 15 bases between. The CDR3, as DNA: TGTGCCAGCAGGGCAGGGACCTTCAGCTCCTATAATTCACCCCTCCACTTT. The encoded protein is CASRAGTFSSYNSPLHF.